The 32 T cell receptor beta chains reported below all come from one sample, sequenced in a study of CD8 T cells in ankylosing spondylitis. Study conclusions and caveats: What appeared characteristic of ankylosing spondylitis blood was a TCR beta motif of fewer than ten highly homologous variants.

MiXCR, run by TCRdb on the 5' RACE reads, gives a single entry per CDR3 protein. The sample yields over 700,000 distinct CDR3 sequences, roughly 19% seen once. Their specific antigens are unknown. The specimen sequenced was blood, either unsorted or a sorted T cell fraction (not recorded which). These TCRs come from a male donor with ankylosing spondylitis.

The gene calls are TRBV2 and TRBJ2-7; no reliable D call. Germline V gives CDR1 SNHLY, CDR2 FYNNEI. The CDR3 consists of 15 residues. Trimming took off 6 bases at V and 4 bases at J, with 19 bases between the two ends. The CDR3: CASSPGPSSLYEQYF. The CDR3 DNA is TGTGCCAGCAGCCCGGGCCCCTCTTCGTTATACGAGCAGTACTTC.

The chain recombines TRBV11-2 with TRBJ2-7; TRBD2 is a possible D gene (5 bases). V was cut by 2 bases and J by 7 bases, with 9 bases left in between. The CDR3 spans 12 residues. Germline CDR1 reads SGHAT; CDR2 reads FQNNGV. The CDR3 bases are TGTGCCAGCAGCTTACTGGGAGAGGAGCAGTACTTC. Amino acids: CASSLLGEEQYF.

The gene calls are TRBV29-1 and TRBJ2-1, with D unresolved. The germline V gene encodes CDR1 SQVTM and CDR2 ANQGSEA. CDR3 length: 11 amino acids. V lost 0 bases and J lost 12, with 9 bases in between. The CDR3 bases are TGCAGCGTTGAAGAAGAGCGTTTGCAGTTCTTC. This translates into CSVEEERLQFF.

This clonotype was detected a few times. The rearrangement uses TRBV9 and TRBJ2-5; 7 nucleotides agree with TRBD2. With 3 bases clipped from V and 2 bases from J, the junction kept 10 bases outside the gene matches. The CDR3 extends over 16 amino acids. Germline assignment: CDR1 SGDLS and CDR2 YYNGEE. The CDR3 DNA sequence: TGTGCCAGCAGCGGATGGGGGGGAGGGGCACAAGAGACCCAGTACTTC. This gives the protein CASSGWGGGAQETQYF.

The chain employs TRBV7-3 and TRBJ2-7, with D tentatively TRBD2 (5 bases). The germline V and J ends were trimmed by 1 base and 7 bases, with 11 bases remaining between them. This CDR3 contains 13 residues. Germline V CDR1 and CDR2: SGHTA, FQGTGA. CDR3 loop: CASSLIGEKEQYF. The DNA for the CDR3 is TGTGCCAGCAGCTTAATTGGGGAGAAGGAGCAGTACTTC.

The chain is built from TRBV5-6 and TRBJ2-7; D is undetermined. V lost 2 bases, J lost 0 bases, and 12 bases lay in between. CDR3 length: 15 amino acids. In germline, CDR1 is SGHDT, CDR2 YYEEEE. This CDR3 reads CASSFRNLISYEQYF. The CDR3 DNA is TGTGCCAGCAGCTTTCGAAACTTAATCTCCTACGAGCAGTACTTC.

This rearrangement joins TRBV5-6 to TRBJ1-2; D gene uncertain. Per the germline V gene, CDR1 is SGHDT and CDR2 is YYEEEE. Trimming took 0 bases from V and 2 from J, leaving 8 bases between them. CDR3 length: 14 residues. The CDR3 nucleotides are TGTGCCAGCAGCTTGGGGCAAGTCAACTATGGCTACACCTTC. Protein sequence: CASSLGQVNYGYTF.

This clonotype has only a few counts. The chain employs TRBV29-1 and TRBJ2-1, with 10 bases aligning to TRBD2. Germline assignment: CDR1 SQVTM and CDR2 ANQGSEA. This CDR3 is built from 15 residues. J lost 9 bases, V lost 0 bases, and 8 bases had no gene match. CDR3: CSVEEVLAGVGEQFF. CDR3 coding DNA: TGCAGCGTTGAAGAGGTCCTAGCGGGAGTTGGTGAGCAGTTCTTC.

In its sample, this clonotype was seen a few times. The rearrangement uses TRBV5-1 and TRBJ1-4; 8 positions agree with TRBD1. V lost 3 bases to trimming and J lost 0 bases; unmatched junction nucleotides: 1. The CDR3 sequence is 15 residues long. Looked up from germline, CDR1 is SGHRS and CDR2 is YFSETQ. This CDR3 is CASSWGQATNEKLFF. As DNA, the CDR3 is TGCGCCAGCAGCTGGGGACAGGCAACTAATGAAAAACTGTTTTTT.

The V and J genes are TRBV7-2 and TRBJ2-7; D possibly corresponds to TRBD2 (6 bases). The CDR3 totals 13 residues. V shed 7 bases and J shed 6 bases, with 16 bases lying between them. Germline CDR1 reads SGHTA; CDR2 reads FQGNSA. The CDR3 loop reads CASTDRRATEQYF. The CDR3, as DNA: TGTGCCAGCACTGACCGGAGGGCCACCGAGCAGTACTTC.

Points on this clonotype: A much bigger clone sits one base away, suggesting this may be a read error. J is TRBJ2-7 and V is TRBV4-3; 11 bases line up with TRBD2. Germline CDR1 reads LGHNA; CDR2 reads YSLEER. The CDR3 consists of 17 residues. The CDR3 is CASSQDLGTSGSGKHYF. For the CDR3, the DNA is TGCGCCAGCAGCCAAGATTTGGGTACTAGCGGGAGTGGTAAGCACTACTTC.

This clonotype was counted only a few times. V is TRBV7-3 and J is TRBJ2-5; 9 nucleotides agree with TRBD2. The CDR3 sequence is 16 residues long. V lost 5 bases to trimming and J lost 3 bases; unmatched junction nucleotides: 10. Germline-derived CDR1 and CDR2 are SGHTA and FQGTGA. For the CDR3, the DNA is TGTGCCAGCAGCCCCCGCGCGACTAGCGGAAAAGAGACCCAGTACTTC. This sequence encodes CASSPRATSGKETQYF. Full variable domain (remainder filled in from reference TRBV7-3 and TRBJ2-5): GAGVSQTPSNKVTEKGKYVELRCDPISGHTALYWYRQSLGQGPEFLIYFQGTGAADDSGLPNDRFFAVRPEGSVSTLKIQRTERGDSAVYLCASSPRATSGKETQYFGPGTRLLVL.

This rearrangement joins TRBV12-3 or TRBV12-4 to TRBJ1-5; TRBD1 matches 10 bases. Losses at the gene ends were 2 bases for V and 7 bases for J; bases not matched to a gene: 8. There are 16 residues in the CDR3. CDR3 in DNA: TGTGCCAGCAGTTTATCAGGGACAGGGGTAAGACAGCCCCAGCATTTT. Translated: CASSLSGTGVRQPQHF.

J is TRBJ2-7 and V is TRBV6-2 or TRBV6-3, with 11 bases aligning to TRBD2. The germline gives CDR1 MNHEY, CDR2 SVGEGT. With 5 bases clipped from V and 3 bases from J, the junction kept 6 bases outside the gene matches. This CDR3 spans 15 amino acids. CDR3 sequence reads: CASSQGLAVDYEQYF. The CDR3 nucleotides read TGTGCCAGCAGTCAGGGACTAGCGGTGGACTACGAGCAGTACTTC.

In this sample, this clonotype turned up a few times. The chain links TRBV12-3 or TRBV12-4 to TRBJ2-7; 9 bases match TRBD1. V lost 5 bases and J lost 4; bases outside the gene matches: 9. The CDR3 length is 15 residues. CDR3 sequence reads: CASSDNRGRWYEQYF. The CDR3 nucleotides are TGTGCCAGCAGTGACAACAGGGGGCGTTGGTACGAGCAGTACTTC.

This clonotype was recorded a few times. V is TRBV9 and J is TRBJ1-4; D unresolved. The ends were cut back, 4 bases at V and 6 bases at J, with 16 bases in the middle. Germline-derived CDR1 and CDR2 are SGDLS and YYNGEE. CDR3 length: 15 residues. CDR3 nucleotide sequence: TGTGCCAGCAGCCCGAGCCGAAGGAACGATGAAAAACTGTTTTTT. It codes for CASSPSRRNDEKLFF.

V and J are TRBV6-2 or TRBV6-3 and TRBJ1-3; no reliable D call. The CDR3 has 15 residues. Looked up from germline, CDR1 is MNHEY and CDR2 is SVGEGT. The V and J ends lost 5 bases and 2 bases respectively, with 13 bases between them. The CDR3, as DNA: TGTGCCAGCAGTCAACTGGGTTACCCTGGAAACACCATATATTTT. Residues: CASSQLGYPGNTIYF.

The chain carries TRBV7-9 and TRBJ1-1; TRBD1 matches at 9 bases. Unmatched junction bases numbered 11, after V lost 8 bases and J lost 4 bases. Germline CDR1 and CDR2: SEHNR and FQNEAQ (reference sequence). The CDR3 contains 15 residues. This CDR3 reads CASRGGTGRRTEAFF. The CDR3 nucleotides are TGTGCCAGCCGAGGAGGGACAGGGCGCCGCACTGAAGCTTTCTTT.

The rearrangement joins TRBV13 to TRBJ2-7, with 9 bases lining up with TRBD1. The CDR3 has 15 residues. V lost 4 bases and J lost 2; bases outside the gene matches: 6. Germline CDR1 PRHDT, CDR2 FYEKMQ (reference sequence). The CDR3 DNA reads as TGTGCCAGCAGCTCCAGGACAGGGGCAACCTACGAGCAGTACTTC. Its protein product is CASSSRTGATYEQYF.

This clonotype appeared a few times. This sequence joins TRBV12-3 or TRBV12-4 and TRBJ2-2, with 8 bases identical to TRBD1. This CDR3 comprises 15 residues. After removal of 5 bases from V and 4 bases from J, the junction contained 6 bases not matched to a gene. The CDR3 sequence: CASSPNTGGTGELFF. As DNA, the CDR3 is TGTGCCAGCAGTCCGAACACAGGGGGCACCGGGGAGCTGTTTTTT.

V gene TRBV7-2 combines with J gene TRBJ1-3; D is uncertain. The germline V gene has CDR1 SGHTA and CDR2 FQGNSA. Trimming stripped 6 bases from V and 5 bases from J, with 8 bases between. The CDR3 consists of 12 residues. CDR3 sequence reads: CASSPPRNTIYF. Written as DNA, the CDR3 is TGTGCCAGCAGTCCACCCAGAAACACCATATATTTT.

The table lists this clonotype with a few counts. CDR3 coding DNA: TGCAGTGCTCAGGCGGGGTCAGATACGCAGTATTTT. Translating it yields CSAQAGSDTQYF. The chain uses TRBV20-1 and TRBJ2-3, with D possibly matching TRBD2 (6 bases). Looked up from germline, CDR1 is DFQATT and CDR2 is SNEGSKA (reference sequence). V shed 5 bases and J shed 4 bases, with 10 bases lying between them. The CDR3 is made up of 12 amino acids.

Concerning this clonotype itself: At one end, the junction sequence differs from germline, possibly due to a read error. The chain is built from TRBV4-1 and TRBJ2-2; TRBD1 matches at 7 bases. The CDR3 has 14 residues. CDR1 is MGHRA and CDR2 is YSYEKL in the germline V gene. The CDR3, as DNA: TGCGCCAGCAGCCAAGTGAAGGGGGCCGGGGAGCTGTTCTTT. It translates to CASSQVKGAGELFF.

The J gene is TRBJ1-2, the V gene TRBV12-3 or TRBV12-4; D is ambiguous. V was clipped by 2 bases and J by 8 bases, with 18 bases between them. The length of the CDR3 is 15 residues. CDR3 in amino acids: CASSLLATASGGYTF. The CDR3 nucleotides are TGTGCCAGCAGTTTACTTGCGACGGCGTCCGGGGGCTACACCTTC.

This clonotype was detected ten times or more. V is TRBV12-3 or TRBV12-4 and J is TRBJ1-4; 10 bases fit TRBD1. V was pared by 6 bases and J by 10 bases, with 11 bases of the junction left unmatched. CDR3 length equals 15 residues. The CDR3 DNA sequence: TGTGCCAGCAGCAAGCCCGGGACAGGGGACCGAAAACTGTTTTTT. Residues: CASSKPGTGDRKLFF.

This clonotype appeared a few times. This chain joins TRBV6-5 and TRBJ2-7, with D possibly being TRBD1 (6 bases). The germline CDR1 and CDR2 sequences are MNHEY and SVGAGI. Trimming took 2 bases from V and 2 from J, leaving 13 bases between them. The CDR3 extends over 15 amino acids. The CDR3: CASSYDRRNPYEQYF. The CDR3 DNA reads TGTGCCAGCAGTTACGACAGGCGGAACCCCTACGAGCAGTACTTC.

The table lists this clonotype with a few counts. The rearrangement uses TRBV20-1 and TRBJ2-7; D possibly matches TRBD1 or TRBD2 (5 bases each). The germline V and J ends were trimmed by 4 bases and 7 bases, with 17 bases remaining between them. There are 13 residues in the CDR3. Germline assignment: CDR1 DFQATT and CDR2 SNEGSKA (reference sequence). The CDR3 nucleotides read TGCAGTGCTATCGAGAGGGGCCTGGTTGAGCAGTACTTC. This gives the protein CSAIERGLVEQYF.

V and J are TRBV28 and TRBJ2-2; D possibly uses TRBD1 or TRBD2 (5 bases each). With 1 base removed from V and 1 base from J, the gap between germline ends came to 16 bases. The CDR3 consists of 18 residues. Germline values: CDR1 MDHEN, CDR2 SYDVKM. The CDR3, as DNA: TGTGCCAGCAGTTTATCCTACAACAGGAGGAAGAACACCGGGGAGCTGTTTTTT. It yields the protein CASSLSYNRRKNTGELFF.

This clonotype appeared a few times. This chain connects TRBV20-1 to TRBJ1-3; 9 bases fit TRBD1. CDR3 length equals 16 residues. Germline V gene data show CDR1 as DFQATT and CDR2 as SNEGSKA (reference sequence). Unmatched junction bases numbered 9, after V lost 6 bases and J lost 0 bases. CDR3 in DNA: TGCAGTGCCGCCGGGACAGGGACTTTCTCTGGAAACACCATATATTTT. This encodes CSAAGTGTFSGNTIYF.

This clonotype has more than one count but fewer than ten. The chain uses TRBV3-1 and TRBJ2-1, with a weak D call TRBD2 (5 bases). Germline V gene lookup returns CDR1 LGHDT and CDR2 YNNKEL (reference sequence). Trimming shortened V by 0 bases and J by 8 bases, and 20 bases separated the two germline ends. This CDR3 has 17 amino acids. In nucleotides, the CDR3 is TGTGCCAGCAGCCAAGATCTCGCTAGCCCGTCCGGTTATGAGCAGTTCTTC. Protein product: CASSQDLASPSGYEQFF.

This clonotype was observed at least ten times. The chain links TRBV7-2 to TRBJ2-1; the match to TRBD1 covers 9 bases. This CDR3 is built from 15 residues. The germline V gene has CDR1 SGHTA and CDR2 FQGNSA. The J segment lost 1 base and the V segment lost 7 bases, leaving 5 bases of the junction unmatched. CDR3 amino acids: CASTPDRGSYNEQFF. The CDR3 DNA follows: TGTGCCAGCACCCCAGACAGGGGGTCCTACAATGAGCAGTTCTTC.

This clonotype was found a few times. The gene calls are TRBV10-3 and TRBJ2-7; 10 bases align to TRBD1. With V trimmed by 5 bases and J by 7 bases, 11 bases remained unmatched. The germline CDR1 and CDR2 sequences are ENHRY and SYGVKD. The CDR3 is 15 amino acids. The CDR3 spells CAISTSGTGVEEQYF. CDR3 DNA: TGTGCCATCAGTACCTCCGGGACAGGGGTGGAGGAGCAGTACTTC.